This passage covers 12 T cell receptor beta chains from one sample sequenced in a study of T cells after yellow fever vaccination. In TCRdb, the 5' RACE reads were re-called with MiXCR into one record per CDR3 protein. The data show about 580,000 distinct CDR3 sequences, less than 20% seen once. This sample comprised PBMCs, obtained about 5 days after the first yellow fever vaccination. The receptor source for this set is a man younger than 35 who received the YFV17D yellow fever vaccine.

This chain joins TRBV10-3 and TRBJ1-3; TRBD1 is a possible D gene (5 bases). This CDR3 contains 16 residues. Trimming took off 4 bases at V and 1 base at J, with 14 bases between the two ends. Germline lookup yields CDR1 ENHRY and CDR2 SYGVKD. The CDR3 sequence: CAISGGATGSGNTIYF. Written as DNA, the CDR3 is TGTGCCATCAGTGGCGGGGCGACTGGGTCTGGAAACACCATATATTTT.

Only a few counts were recorded for this clonotype. The CDR3 here is CASSFRRGRGNQETQYF. CDR3 DNA sequence: TGTGCCAGCAGCTTCCGGCGGGGCAGGGGAAACCAAGAGACCCAGTACTTC. The rearrangement joins TRBV7-2 to TRBJ2-5; D might be TRBD1 or TRBD2, each matching 6 bases. Trimming took off 3 bases at V and 0 bases at J, with 17 bases between the two ends. CDR1 and CDR2 from the germline V gene are SGHTA and FQGNSA. CDR3 length: 17 residues.

Only one count was recorded for this clonotype. The chain's CDR3 is CASSLACLAPRETQYF. The CDR3 DNA reads TGTGCCAGCAGCTTGGCATGTCTAGCTCCGCGGGAGACCCAGTACTTC. The rearrangement joins TRBV5-7 to TRBJ2-5; tentative D call: TRBD2 (5 bases). TRBV5-7 is marked as an open reading frame, function uncertain. The CDR3 runs to 16 residues. V was cut by 0 bases and J by 5 bases, with 17 bases left in between.

This clonotype has a handful of counts. V is TRBV9 and J is TRBJ1-1, with no clear D. The CDR3 extends over 14 amino acids. Germline V gene lookup returns CDR1 SGDLS and CDR2 YYNGEE. Trimming stripped 5 bases from V and 3 bases from J, with 14 bases between. The chain's CDR3 is CASRSEVTYTEAFF. The DNA of the CDR3 is TGTGCCAGCAGATCTGAAGTAACGTACACTGAAGCTTTCTTT.

This clonotype came up many times. CDR3 amino acids: CASSKASNQPQHF. The CDR3 region has the DNA TGTGCCAGCTCAAAGGCCAGTAACCAGCCCCAGCATTTT. The chain combines TRBV18 with TRBJ1-5; D is unresolved. Germline lookup yields CDR1 KGHSH and CDR2 LQKENI. V lost 5 bases and J lost 7, with 12 bases in between. CDR3 size: 13 residues.

The chain has TRBV27 and TRBJ2-1, with TRBD2 matching 10 bases. CDR1 is MNHEY, CDR2 SMNVEV, per germline (reference sequence). This CDR3 spans 15 amino acids. With 5 bases clipped from V and 2 bases from J, the junction kept 3 bases outside the gene matches. The CDR3 is CASSQTSGPYNEQFF. The CDR3 DNA follows: TGTGCCAGCAGTCAGACTAGCGGGCCCTACAATGAGCAGTTCTTC.

The chain recombines TRBV30 with TRBJ2-5, with 8 bases lining up with TRBD1. The trim removed 1 base at V and 2 bases at J, leaving 6 bases unmatched. The CDR3 is made up of 15 amino acids. CDR1 and CDR2 (germline): GTSNPN, SVGIG (reference sequence). Written as DNA, the CDR3 is TGTGCCTGGAGTGGAAAGGGACAGGCTCAAGAGACCCAGTACTTC. This sequence encodes CAWSGKGQAQETQYF. Complete variable domain (other parts from reference TRBV30 and TRBJ2-5): SQTIHQWPATLVQPVGSPLSLECTVEGTSNPNLYWYRQAAGRGLQLLFYSVGIGQISSEVPQNLSASRPQDRQFILSSKKLLLSDSGFYLCAWSGKGQAQETQYFGPGTRLLVL.

J is TRBJ2-5 and V is TRBV20-1, with TRBD1 matching over 9 bases. The CDR3 sequence is 13 residues long. Unmatched junction bases numbered 3, after V lost 2 bases and J lost 5 bases. The germline gives CDR1 DFQATT, CDR2 SNEGSKA (reference sequence). The CDR3 here is CSARTGGLETQYF. CDR3 nucleotides: TGCAGTGCTAGAACAGGGGGCTTGGAGACCCAGTACTTC.

The genes are TRBV27 and TRBJ1-6; TRBD1 agrees at 7 bases. J gave up 10 bases and V 1 base, and 10 bases lay outside the gene matches. Per the germline V gene, CDR1 is MNHEY and CDR2 is SMNVEV (reference sequence). The CDR3 is made up of 16 amino acids. The chain's CDR3 is CASSLYTKAGGSPLHF. CDR3 sequence (DNA): TGTGCCAGCAGTTTATACACGAAGGCAGGGGGATCACCCCTCCACTTT.

There are a few counts of this clonotype. The genes are TRBV7-8 and TRBJ2-1; D is undetermined. The CDR3 length is 15 residues. Trimming cost V 6 bases and J 5 bases, with 17 bases left between them. Germline CDR1 SGHVS, CDR2 FQNEAQ. CDR3 loop: CASSYSRPPNNEQFF. CDR3 nucleotides: TGTGCCAGCAGTTACAGCCGACCCCCGAACAATGAGCAGTTCTTC.

This sequence joins TRBV27 and TRBJ1-5, with a tentative D call TRBD1 (6 bases). The germline V and J ends were trimmed by 3 bases and 3 bases, with 9 bases remaining between them. CDR1 is MNHEY and CDR2 is SMNVEV in the germline V gene (reference sequence). The CDR3 runs 14 residues. The CDR3 loop is CASSFGTSNQPQHF. CDR3 DNA sequence: TGTGCCAGCAGTTTCGGGACATCCAATCAGCCCCAGCATTTT.

This CDR3 is CSASPAGISNQPQHF. The CDR3 DNA sequence: TGCAGTGCTAGCCCGGCCGGTATTAGCAATCAGCCCCAGCATTTT. V usage is TRBV20-1 and J usage is TRBJ1-5; no clear D gene. Trimming pared 3 bases from V and 0 bases from J, leaving 12 bases between. Looked up from germline, CDR1 is DFQATT and CDR2 is SNEGSKA (reference sequence). CDR3 length: 15 residues.